The 21 T cell receptor beta chains in this list originate from one sample, sequenced in a study of T cells after yellow fever vaccination. TCRdb recomputed calls from the 5' RACE reads with MiXCR, one row per CDR3 protein. The sample gives under 550,000 distinct CDR3 sequences, just over 20% of which show up once; about 17% is in the top ten. Sample: PBMCs, taken more than 20 days after the first yellow fever vaccination. These receptors all come from a man aged 18 to 30 who received the YFV17D yellow fever vaccine.

This clonotype was counted between two and nine times. This rearrangement joins TRBV20-1 to TRBJ2-7; D gene ambiguous. With 5 bases removed from V and 0 bases from J, the gap between germline ends came to 20 bases. The CDR3 is 16 amino acids. Germline values: CDR1 DFQATT, CDR2 SNEGSKA (reference sequence). The CDR3 here is CSAQPDPPSGSYEQYF. CDR3 sequence (DNA): TGCAGTGCTCAACCTGACCCCCCTTCAGGCTCCTACGAGCAGTACTTC.

This clonotype was seen a handful of times. The chain uses TRBV5-1 and TRBJ2-1, with TRBD2 identical over 10 bases. The V gene end was trimmed by 2 bases and the J gene end by 3 bases; junction bases not matched to a gene: 5. The CDR3 contains 16 residues. Germline CDR1 is SGHRS and CDR2 is YFSETQ. In nucleotides, the CDR3 is TGCGCCAGCAGCTTTACGGGACTAGCGATCTACAATGAGCAGTTCTTC. Amino acid sequence: CASSFTGLAIYNEQFF.

This chain connects TRBV6-5 to TRBJ1-2; D call uncertain. Trimming removed 0 bases at V and 2 bases at J, with 7 bases between. The germline gives CDR1 MNHEY, CDR2 SVGAGI. This CDR3 spans 14 amino acids. CDR3 sequence: CASSYSGQNYGYTF. Written as DNA, the CDR3 is TGTGCCAGCAGTTACTCCGGGCAGAACTATGGCTACACCTTC.

Ten or more counts support this clonotype. The chain joins TRBV18 to TRBJ2-7, with 7 nucleotides matching TRBD1. Germline values: CDR1 KGHSH, CDR2 LQKENI. Trimming took 8 bases from V and 3 from J; bases not matched to a gene: 4. This CDR3 is built from 12 residues. CDR3 DNA: TGTGCCAGCAGCCCAGGGGGCTACGAGCAGTACGTC. The encoded protein is CASSPGGYEQYV.

This sequence joins TRBV4-2 and TRBJ1-3, with D perhaps TRBD1 (6 bases). The CDR3 length is 16 residues. In germline, CDR1 is LGHNA, CDR2 YNFKEQ. Trimming removed 1 base from V and 0 bases from J, with 10 bases in between. The CDR3 DNA sequence: TGTGCCAGCAGCCAAGTCCACAGGGTCTCTGGAAACACCATATATTTT. Amino acids: CASSQVHRVSGNTIYF.

This clonotype was counted a few times. The chain combines TRBV12-3 or TRBV12-4 with TRBJ2-7; TRBD1 matches at 11 bases. CDR3 length equals 12 residues. After removal of 5 bases from V and 6 bases from J, the junction contained 0 bases not matched to a gene. The chain's CDR3 is CASSGTGGEQYV. Written as DNA, the CDR3 is TGTGCCAGCAGTGGGACAGGGGGCGAGCAGTACGTC.

V usage is TRBV19 and J usage is TRBJ1-2; D ambiguous. The CDR3 contains 16 residues. The germline gives CDR1 LNHDA, CDR2 SQIVND (reference sequence). V lost 1 base to trimming and J lost 3 bases, with 15 bases between them. CDR3 nucleotides: TGTGCCAGTAGTATAGCTTGGACCTTAGGATACTATGGCTACACCTTC. Residues: CASSIAWTLGYYGYTF.

This chain connects TRBV2 to TRBJ2-7; D not resolved. Trimming removed 2 bases from V and 2 bases from J, with 7 bases in between. Germline V gene sequence: CDR1 SNHLY, CDR2 FYNNEI. The CDR3 totals 13 residues. CDR3 DNA: TGTGCCAGCAGTGAAAGGGCAGCCTACGAGCAGTACTTC. It encodes CASSERAAYEQYF.

The V and J genes are TRBV7-9 and TRBJ1-1; D is undetermined. This CDR3 region has 10 residues. Trimming removed 5 bases at V and 7 bases at J, with 5 bases between. Germline-derived CDR1 and CDR2 are SEHNR and FQNEAQ (reference sequence). The CDR3 loop is CASSLNEAFF. In DNA form, the CDR3 reads TGTGCCAGCAGCCTTAATGAAGCTTTCTTT.

This clonotype was counted between two and nine times. The gene calls are TRBV12-3 or TRBV12-4 and TRBJ2-7, with D perhaps TRBD2 (5 bases). Between the trimmed V and J ends, which lost 8 bases and 4 bases, there was a span of 12 bases. The CDR3 length is 12 residues. CDR3 amino acids: CASGPGTYEQYF. In nucleotides, the CDR3 is TGTGCCAGCGGGCCGGGAACTTACGAGCAGTACTTC.

In its sample, this clonotype was seen a few times. The chain recombines TRBV29-1 with TRBJ1-1; D ambiguous. Trimming shortened V by 4 bases and J by 1 base, and 13 bases separated the two germline ends. Per the germline V gene, CDR1 is SQVTM and CDR2 is ANQGSEA. This CDR3 spans 14 amino acids. CDR3 sequence: CSVVSGEGNTEAFF. The CDR3 nucleotides read TGCAGCGTTGTATCGGGAGAAGGGAACACTGAAGCTTTCTTT.

The chain employs TRBV9 and TRBJ2-3; TRBD2 agrees at 10 bases. The CDR3 spans 18 residues. V was pared by 2 bases and J by 0 bases, with 9 bases of the junction left unmatched. Germline values: CDR1 SGDLS, CDR2 YYNGEE. The CDR3 here is CASSVRGLAGASTDTQYF. The CDR3 nucleotides read TGTGCCAGCAGCGTGAGGGGTCTAGCGGGGGCCAGCACAGATACGCAGTATTTT.

The chain links TRBV19 to TRBJ2-3; 7 bases agree with TRBD2. The germline CDR1 and CDR2 sequences are LNHDA and SQIVND (reference sequence). V shed 4 bases, J shed 2 bases, and the junction held 6 bases outside the gene matches. The CDR3 runs to 15 residues. The CDR3 DNA sequence: TGTGCCAGTAGTACTAGCGGAATATCCACAGATACGCAGTATTTT. It encodes CASSTSGISTDTQYF.

V usage is TRBV23-1 and J usage is TRBJ1-1; D is unresolved. TRBV23-1 qualifies as an ORF whose function is uncertain. This CDR3 contains 15 residues. The ends were cut back, 3 bases at V and 0 bases at J, with 11 bases in the middle. CDR3 residues: CASSQKEPLNTEAFF. Written as DNA, the CDR3 is TGCGCCAGCAGTCAGAAGGAGCCTCTGAACACTGAAGCTTTCTTT.

This clonotype was seen a few times. The rearrangement links TRBV28 to TRBJ2-5; TRBD1 is a possible D gene (5 bases). V lost 6 bases and J 3 bases, leaving 17 bases between the germline ends. Germline CDR1 MDHEN, CDR2 SYDVKM. The CDR3 loop spans 15 amino acids. The CDR3 sequence: CASSPEGVWKETQYF. As DNA, the CDR3 is TGTGCCAGCAGCCCAGAAGGGGTCTGGAAAGAGACCCAGTACTTC. Full variable domain (missing parts from reference TRBV28 and TRBJ2-5): DVKVTQSSRYLVKRTGEKVFLECVQDMDHENMFWYRQDPGLGLRLIYFSYDVKMKEKGDIPEGYSVSREKKERFSLILESASTNQTSMYLCASSPEGVWKETQYFGPGTRLLVL.

This clonotype was observed many times. The J gene is TRBJ1-2, the V gene TRBV7-2; 7 bases fit TRBD1. The germline gives CDR1 SGHTA, CDR2 FQGNSA. The CDR3 has 14 amino acids. V dropped 4 bases and J dropped 4; count of bases not matched to a gene: 6. CDR3 nucleotide sequence: TGTGCCAGCAGCTCACGACAGGGCTTCTATGGCTACACCTTC. Translating it yields CASSSRQGFYGYTF.

This sequence joins TRBV20-1 and TRBJ2-7; 8 bases are shared with TRBD1. The J segment lost 7 bases and the V segment lost 5 bases, leaving 13 bases of the junction unmatched. Germline V CDR1 and CDR2: DFQATT, SNEGSKA (reference sequence). The CDR3 loop spans 14 amino acids. The CDR3 DNA reads as TGCAGTGCTGGACAGGGCGCGGATTCCGGAGAGCAGTACTTC. Translation gives CSAGQGADSGEQYF.

This sequence joins TRBV3-1 and TRBJ1-5, with a weak D call TRBD1 (5 bases). The V and J ends lost 1 base and 3 bases respectively, with 13 bases between them. The CDR3 totals 16 residues. Per the germline V gene, CDR1 is LGHDT and CDR2 is YNNKEL (reference sequence). The CDR3 loop is CASSQGYTGNNQPQHF. The CDR3 DNA is TGTGCCAGCAGCCAAGGGTATACAGGCAACAATCAGCCCCAGCATTTT.

The rearrangement uses TRBV2 and TRBJ2-3; 9 nucleotides align to TRBD1. Germline trimming cut 6 bases from V and 2 bases from J; bases unmatched to any gene: 9. CDR1 SNHLY and CDR2 FYNNEI come from the germline V gene. The CDR3 has 16 amino acids. The CDR3: CASSAPGQGPTDTQYF. The CDR3 DNA follows: TGTGCCAGCAGCGCCCCGGGACAGGGACCCACAGATACGCAGTATTTT.

J is TRBJ2-1 and V is TRBV11-2, with D perhaps matching TRBD1 or TRBD2 (5 bases each). Looked up from germline, CDR1 is SGHAT and CDR2 is FQNNGV. The germline V and J ends were trimmed by 4 bases and 3 bases, with 25 bases remaining between them. This CDR3 spans 19 amino acids. The CDR3 region has the DNA TGTGCCAGCAGCTCCCGGGACCCCACAACCACCCTCGTCTACAATGAGCAGTTCTTC. As protein: CASSSRDPTTTLVYNEQFF. Complete variable domain (other parts from reference TRBV11-2 and TRBJ2-1): EAGVAQSPRYKIIEKRQSVAFWCNPISGHATLYWYQQILGQGPKLLIQFQNNGVVDDSQLPKDRFSAERLKGVDSTLKIQPAKLEDSAVYLCASSSRDPTTTLVYNEQFFGPGTRLTVL.

The chain uses TRBV29-1 and TRBJ2-3, with no clear D. The CDR3 has 11 residues. The germline V and J ends were trimmed by 8 bases and 2 bases, with 8 bases remaining between them. From germline, CDR1 is SQVTM and CDR2 ANQGSEA. The CDR3 DNA reads as TGCAGCCTTAGGGTCACAGATACGCAGTATTTT. This translates into CSLRVTDTQYF.